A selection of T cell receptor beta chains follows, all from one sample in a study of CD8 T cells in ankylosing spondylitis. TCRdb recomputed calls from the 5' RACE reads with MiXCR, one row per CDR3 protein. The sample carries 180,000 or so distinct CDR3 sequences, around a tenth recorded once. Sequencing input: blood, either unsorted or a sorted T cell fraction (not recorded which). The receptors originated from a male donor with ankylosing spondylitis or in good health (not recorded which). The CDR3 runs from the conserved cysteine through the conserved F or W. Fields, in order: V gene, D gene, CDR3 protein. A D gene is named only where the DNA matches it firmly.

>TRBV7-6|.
CASSPSQADTQYF
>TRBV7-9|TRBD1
CASSLGGQLKLFF
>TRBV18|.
CASSPGADSTDTQYF
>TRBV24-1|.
CATSDGWREQFF
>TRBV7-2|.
CASSLARDYGYTF
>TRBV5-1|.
CASSPNGETTYEQYF
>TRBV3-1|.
CASSQSHRNSYEQYF
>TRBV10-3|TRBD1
CAIRTDRGGETQYF
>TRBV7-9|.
CASSPPAAQETQYF
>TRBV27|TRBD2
CASSQGLAGAPSYNEQFF
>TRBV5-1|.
CASSSTGSYEQYF
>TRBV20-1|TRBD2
CSAISPLAGVADTQYF
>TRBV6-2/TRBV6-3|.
CASSYSSPNTEAFF
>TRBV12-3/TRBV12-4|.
CASRSGRWDEQFF
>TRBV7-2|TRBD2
CASSPSGRGPYF
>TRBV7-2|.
CASSRGNRNEKLFF
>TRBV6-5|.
CASSYGENYGYTF
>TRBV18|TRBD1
CASSPRQGFSYEQYF
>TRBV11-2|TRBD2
CASSLRTGGPSDTQYF
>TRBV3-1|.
CASSQDRAAYEQYF
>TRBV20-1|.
CCARDLGPLNQPQHF
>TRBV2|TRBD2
CASSTETSGLFETQYF
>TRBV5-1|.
CASSRDLLGETQYF
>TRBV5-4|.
CASSNSETYEQYF